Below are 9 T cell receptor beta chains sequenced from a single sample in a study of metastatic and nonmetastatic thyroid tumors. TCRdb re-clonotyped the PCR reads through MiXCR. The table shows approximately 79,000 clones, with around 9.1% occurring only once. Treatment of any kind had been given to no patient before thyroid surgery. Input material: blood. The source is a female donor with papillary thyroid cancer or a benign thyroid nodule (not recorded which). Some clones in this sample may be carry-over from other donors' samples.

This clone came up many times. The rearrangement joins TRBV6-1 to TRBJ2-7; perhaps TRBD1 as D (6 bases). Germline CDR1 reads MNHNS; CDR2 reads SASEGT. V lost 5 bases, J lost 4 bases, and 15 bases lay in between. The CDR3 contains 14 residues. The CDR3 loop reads CASSWAGDAYEQYF. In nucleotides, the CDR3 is TGTGCCAGCAGTTGGGCAGGGGATGCGTACGAGCAGTACTTC.

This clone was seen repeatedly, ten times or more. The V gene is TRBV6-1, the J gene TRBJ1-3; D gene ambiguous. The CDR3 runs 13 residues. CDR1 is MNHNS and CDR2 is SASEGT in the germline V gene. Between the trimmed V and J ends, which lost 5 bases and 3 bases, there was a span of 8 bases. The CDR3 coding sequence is TGTGCCAGCAGTTCCGCAATTGGAAACACCATATATTTT. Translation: CASSSAIGNTIYF.

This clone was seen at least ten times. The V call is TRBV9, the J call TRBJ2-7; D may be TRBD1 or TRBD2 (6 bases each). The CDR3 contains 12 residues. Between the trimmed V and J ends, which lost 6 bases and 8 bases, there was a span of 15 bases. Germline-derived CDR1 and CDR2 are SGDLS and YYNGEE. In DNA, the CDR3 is TGTGCCAGCAATGGGGGGCTGATAAAGCAGTACTTC. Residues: CASNGGLIKQYF.

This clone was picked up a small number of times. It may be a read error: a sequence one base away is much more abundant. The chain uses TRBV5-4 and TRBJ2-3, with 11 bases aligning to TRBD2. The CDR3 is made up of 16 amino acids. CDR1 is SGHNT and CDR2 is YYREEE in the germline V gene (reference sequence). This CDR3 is CASSLGGGLAVDTRYF. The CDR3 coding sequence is TGTGCCAGCAGCTTGGGCGGGGGACTAGCGGTAGATACGCGGTATTTT.

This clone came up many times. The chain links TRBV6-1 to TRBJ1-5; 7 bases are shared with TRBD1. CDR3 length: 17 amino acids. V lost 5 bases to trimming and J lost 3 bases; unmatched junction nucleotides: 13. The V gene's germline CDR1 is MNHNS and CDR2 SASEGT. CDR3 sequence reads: CASSQRRRDSDNQPQHF. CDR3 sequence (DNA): TGTGCCAGCAGTCAACGTCGGAGGGACAGTGACAATCAGCCCCAGCATTTT.

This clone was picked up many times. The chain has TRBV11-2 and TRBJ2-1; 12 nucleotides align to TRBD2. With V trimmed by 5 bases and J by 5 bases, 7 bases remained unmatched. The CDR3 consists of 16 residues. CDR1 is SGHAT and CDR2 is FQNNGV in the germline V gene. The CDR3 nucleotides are TGTGCCAGCAGCCCACCAGGACTAGCGGGGAACAATGAGCAGTTCTTC. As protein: CASSPPGLAGNNEQFF. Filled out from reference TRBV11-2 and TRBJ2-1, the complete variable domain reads EAGVAQSPRYKIIEKRQSVAFWCNPISGHATLYWYQQILGQGPKLLIQFQNNGVVDDSQLPKDRFSAERLKGVDSTLKIQPAKLEDSAVYLCASSPPGLAGNNEQFFGPGTRLTVL.

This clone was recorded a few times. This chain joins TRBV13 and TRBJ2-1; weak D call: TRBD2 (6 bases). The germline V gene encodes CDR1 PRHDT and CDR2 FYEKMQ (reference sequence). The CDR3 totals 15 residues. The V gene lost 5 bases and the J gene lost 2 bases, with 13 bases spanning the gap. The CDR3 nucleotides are TGTGCCAGCAGCGGGCTCGGGGGACCCTACAATGAGCAGTTCTTC. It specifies CASSGLGGPYNEQFF.

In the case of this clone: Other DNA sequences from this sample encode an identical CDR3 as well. The CDR3, as DNA: TGTGCCAGCAGCGCCGGCCTGGCAAAAAACATTCAGTACTTC. Translated: CASSAGLAKNIQYF. The chain combines TRBV9 with TRBJ2-4; D uncertain. V was shortened by 3 bases and J by 4 bases, with 11 bases between the two germline ends. The CDR3 contains 14 residues. CDR1 and CDR2 from the germline V gene are SGDLS and YYNGEE.

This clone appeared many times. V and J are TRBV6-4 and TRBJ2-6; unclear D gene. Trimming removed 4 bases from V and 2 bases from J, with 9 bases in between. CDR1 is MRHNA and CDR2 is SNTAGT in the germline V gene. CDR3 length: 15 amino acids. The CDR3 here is CASSVSGPGANVLTF. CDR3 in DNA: TGTGCCAGCAGTGTCTCGGGCCCTGGGGCCAACGTCCTGACTTTC.